The 18 T cell receptor beta chains in this list originate from one sample, sequenced in a study of T cell repertoires in cytomegalovirus infection (dated by TCRdb to the late 2010s). Reads for this sample came from an Illumina HiSeq 1500. The public reads were run again by TCRdb, first through fastp at Q25 and then through MiXCR, and only productive beta chains were kept. Rows are unified per CDR3 protein, each entry keeping the most common DNA and genes. Across this sample there are 450,000 to 550,000 distinct CDR3 sequences, with more than 15% seen only once. Roughly a quarter of the sample rests with the top ten. The sequencing sample was made of CD8+ T cells from PBMCs. Receptor source: a human donor in good health (CMV status not recorded). Some clones in this sample may be carry-over from other donors' samples.

The table lists this clonotype with a few counts. The rearrangement uses TRBV4-1 and TRBJ1-1, with 7 positions matching TRBD1. The CDR3 totals 14 residues. Trimming took 4 bases from V and 0 from J; bases not matched to a gene: 2. CDR1 and CDR2 from the germline V gene are MGHRA and YSYEKL. In DNA, the CDR3 is TGCGCCAGCAGCCCACAGGGGCTGAACACTGAAGCTTTCTTT. As protein: CASSPQGLNTEAFF.

There are a few counts of this clonotype. The chain has TRBV11-2 and TRBJ1-2, with a possible D match to TRBD1 (5 bases). V was shortened by 0 bases and J by 3 bases, with 17 bases between the two germline ends. Germline V gene sequence: CDR1 SGHAT, CDR2 FQNNGV. The CDR3 extends over 17 amino acids. The CDR3 loop reads CASSLDYGEGYHYGYTF. The CDR3 DNA reads TGTGCCAGCAGCTTAGATTACGGAGAGGGGTATCACTATGGCTACACCTTC.

V is TRBV24-1 and J is TRBJ1-1; D is possibly TRBD1 (6 bases). The V gene's germline CDR1 is KGHDR and CDR2 SFDVKD. This CDR3 has 15 amino acids. The germline V and J ends were trimmed by 7 bases and 6 bases, with 20 bases remaining between them. The CDR3 here is CATRSEGGSYAEAFF. CDR3 in DNA: TGTGCCACCAGATCGGAGGGGGGTTCTTACGCTGAAGCTTTCTTT.

The CDR3 reads CSVIPPDRYEQYF. The CDR3 bases are TGCAGCGTTATTCCCCCGGACAGGTACGAGCAGTACTTC. The chain carries TRBV29-1 and TRBJ2-7, with 7 bases aligning to TRBD1. V lost 5 bases to trimming and J lost 4 bases; unmatched junction nucleotides: 8. CDR3 length: 13 amino acids. Germline V gene lookup returns CDR1 SQVTM and CDR2 ANQGSEA.

The chain recombines TRBV6-1 with TRBJ2-1; TRBD2 matches at 7 bases. Germline-derived CDR1 and CDR2 are MNHNS and SASEGT. V lost 1 base, J lost 3 bases, and 0 bases stayed unmatched. The length of the CDR3 is 14 residues. The CDR3 is CASSEERGYNEQFF. Here the CDR3 DNA reads TGTGCCAGCAGTGAAGAGCGGGGCTACAATGAGCAGTTCTTC.

This clonotype was recorded a few times. The rearrangement links TRBV2 to TRBJ2-1, with D perhaps given as TRBD1 or TRBD2 (5 bases each). This CDR3 has 10 residues. Trimming pared 0 bases from V and 16 bases from J, leaving 7 bases between. From germline, CDR1 is SNHLY and CDR2 FYNNEI. This CDR3 is CASSEAGVFF. As DNA, the CDR3 is TGTGCCAGCAGTGAAGCGGGGGTCTTCTTC.

As to this clonotype: This may be a read error, as it is one base from a much larger clone. The CDR3 does not close with the conserved phenylalanine or tryptophan, likely indicating a read error. The chain has TRBV12-5 and TRBJ2-5; no clear D. The V end was cut by 0 bases, the J end by 5 bases, with 13 bases between. The CDR3 spans 15 residues. Germline values: CDR1 LGHNT, CDR2 FRNRAP. The CDR3 region is CASGLVNGPRETQYS. CDR3 in DNA: TGTGCTAGTGGTTTGGTAAACGGTCCTAGGGAGACCCAGTACTCC.

This clonotype has at least ten counts. The J gene is TRBJ1-1, the V gene TRBV5-4; 9 bases map to TRBD1. There are 17 residues in the CDR3. The V gene's germline CDR1 is SGHNT and CDR2 YYREEE (reference sequence). V shed 0 bases, J shed 5 bases, and the junction held 11 bases outside the gene matches. The CDR3 spells CASSLVLGQGRGTEAFF. The CDR3 DNA is TGTGCCAGCAGCTTGGTCTTGGGACAGGGACGGGGAACTGAAGCTTTCTTT. Complete variable domain (other parts from reference TRBV5-4 and TRBJ1-1): ETGVTQSPTHLIKTRGQQVTLRCSSQSGHNTVSWYQQALGQGPQFIFQYYREEENGRGNFPPRFSGLQFPNYSSELNVNALELDDSALYLCASSLVLGQGRGTEAFFGQGTRLTVV.

This clonotype was detected many times. This chain joins TRBV6-5 and TRBJ2-5, with 7 nucleotides matching TRBD1. V dropped 5 bases and J dropped 4; count of bases not matched to a gene: 13. CDR1 and CDR2 (germline): MNHEY, SVGAGI. This CDR3 spans 16 amino acids. The CDR3 DNA sequence: TGTGCCAGCAGTACGACGGGACAGCCGATGGTAGAGACCCAGTACTTC. This encodes CASSTTGQPMVETQYF.

The CDR3 DNA reads as TGTGCCAGCAGCCCGCTCCACCCAAGTGAGCAGTTCTTC. This encodes CASSPLHPSEQFF. The chain combines TRBV11-2 with TRBJ2-1; D is uncertain. The CDR3 is 13 residues long. Germline CDR1 reads SGHAT; CDR2 reads FQNNGV. V was clipped by 5 bases and J by 9 bases, with 14 bases between them.

The rearrangement joins TRBV7-9 to TRBJ1-1; 9 bases are a match to TRBD1. Trimming removed 5 bases from V and 6 bases from J; junction bases left unmatched: 7. CDR1 and CDR2 from the germline V gene are SEHNR and FQNEAQ (reference sequence). The CDR3 is 14 amino acids. CDR3 nucleotide sequence: TGTGCCAGCAGCCCGGGACAGGGAGTATCTGAAGCTTTCTTT. Translation gives CASSPGQGVSEAFF. Complete variable domain (other parts from reference TRBV7-9 and TRBJ1-1): DTGVSQNPRHKITKRGQNVTFRCDPISEHNRLYWYRQTLGQGPEFLTYFQNEAQLEKSRLLSDRFSAERPKGSFSTLEIQRTEQGDSAMYLCASSPGQGVSEAFFGQGTRLTVV.

This chain links TRBV9 with TRBJ1-2; unclear D gene. The V and J ends lost 0 bases and 8 bases respectively, with 11 bases between them. CDR1 and CDR2 (germline): SGDLS, YYNGEE. The length of the CDR3 is 13 residues. CDR3 amino acids: CASSVEKGWGYTF. The CDR3 coding sequence is TGTGCCAGCAGCGTAGAGAAGGGCTGGGGCTACACCTTC.

The V call is TRBV6-1, the J call TRBJ2-1; TRBD2 aligns across 8 bases. The CDR3 has 15 amino acids. V lost 6 bases and J lost 6; bases outside the gene matches: 10. CDR1 is MNHNS and CDR2 is SASEGT in the germline V gene. Here the CDR3 DNA reads TGTGCCAGCAGGTCAACTAGCGGCGAGATCAATGAGCAGTTCTTC. This gives the protein CASRSTSGEINEQFF.

The J gene is TRBJ2-7, the V gene TRBV20-1; the D gene could be TRBD1 or TRBD2 (5 bases each). The V end lost 6 bases, the J end lost 4 bases, and 10 bases lay between the germline ends. The CDR3 is 11 residues long. Germline-derived CDR1 and CDR2 are DFQATT and SNEGSKA (reference sequence). CDR3 coding DNA: TGCAGTGCCCGGGGCCCTTACGAGCAGTACTTC. Translating gives CSARGPYEQYF.

This clonotype was counted ten times or more. This rearrangement joins TRBV7-6 to TRBJ2-5; 9 nucleotides match TRBD2. V shed 3 bases and J 7 bases; nucleotides not matched to a gene: 6. Germline V CDR1 and CDR2: SGHVS, FNYEAQ. The CDR3 is made up of 14 amino acids. The CDR3: CASSFSGRGATQYF. The CDR3 DNA sequence: TGTGCCAGCAGCTTTAGCGGGAGAGGGGCGACCCAGTACTTC.

V gene TRBV3-1 combines with J gene TRBJ2-1; 7 bases line up with TRBD2. From germline, CDR1 is LGHDT and CDR2 YNNKEL (reference sequence). This CDR3 spans 16 amino acids. After removal of 0 bases from V and 4 bases from J, the junction contained 6 bases not matched to a gene. The chain's CDR3 is CASSQESGELYNEQFF. The DNA of the CDR3 is TGTGCCAGCAGCCAAGAAAGCGGGGAGTTGTACAATGAGCAGTTCTTC.

This clonotype was picked up a small number of times. The J gene is TRBJ2-1, the V gene TRBV14; weak D call: TRBD2 (7 bases). The CDR3 consists of 15 residues. CDR1 and CDR2 (germline): SGHDN, FVKESK. Trimming removed 7 bases from V and 6 bases from J, with 19 bases in between. CDR3 region: CASTAGGGSFNEQFF. The CDR3 DNA sequence: TGTGCCAGCACCGCCGGGGGCGGGAGTTTCAATGAGCAGTTCTTC.

This clonotype was recorded a few times. This sequence joins TRBV5-6 and TRBJ1-1; D unclear. Germline CDR1 SGHDT, CDR2 YYEEEE. V lost 6 bases and J lost 4, with 7 bases in between. The length of the CDR3 is 11 residues. CDR3 loop: CASMSGTEAFF. As DNA, the CDR3 is TGTGCCAGCATGTCAGGCACTGAAGCTTTCTTT.